This T cell receptor beta chain was recovered during a study of cytomegalovirus exposure and HLA in healthy donors. Clones were read by immunoSEQ multiplex PCR, and TCRdb kept only the in-frame ones, dropping some. The sample lists roughly 50,000 clones; 90% were seen once. Germline assignment: CDR1 MGHRA and CDR2 YSYEKL. This CDR3 contains 15 residues. With V trimmed by 4 bases and J by 5 bases, 7 bases remained unmatched. This receptor was obtained from a man aged 18-30 years in good health and CMV-seronegative. The sequencing sample was made of PBMCs. The chain is built from TRBV4-1 and TRBJ1-4; 7 bases fit TRBD1. The DNA for the CDR3 is TGCGCCAGCAGCCTACCGGGACAGACGAATGAAAAACTGTTTTTT. Translation gives CASSLPGQTNEKLFF.